This T cell receptor (beta chain) originates from a study of blood T cell repertoires in COVID-19. In the authors' workflow: Counts of nucleated cells, estimated from reference gene primer amplification, were obtained. TCRdb's copy holds only in-frame clones and misses some; the assay was immunoSEQ multiplex PCR. Clone size and the V and J calls come from that table; the DNA yielded D and trimming. Found here are roughly 200,000 clones, more than 75% of them singletons; the top ten hold roughly 5.6%. Seattle cases were enrolled at active infection and followed longitudinally. The V end was cut by 0 bases, the J end by 4 bases, with 13 bases between. The CDR3 is 15 residues long. Germline assignment: CDR1 SGHNT and CDR2 YYREEE (reference sequence).

The source of this sequence is a woman between 40 and 50 years old with COVID-19, enrolled during active disease. Source material: peripheral blood. The chain has TRBV5-4 and TRBJ1-2, with D perhaps matching TRBD1 (5 bases). This CDR3 reads CASSLAGGEGYGYTF. Here the CDR3 DNA reads TGTGCCAGCAGCTTGGCCGGAGGGGAAGGCTATGGCTACACCTTC.